This T cell receptor (beta chain) was sequenced for a study of blood T cell repertoires in COVID-19. Study summary: Some COVID-19 samples were acute and others convalescent; all came from the United States, Italy and Spain. PBMCs, B-cell-depleted T cells, or T cells provided the cDNA or gDNA that made up the material.

Germline assignment: CDR1 SGHAT and CDR2 FQNNGV. The CDR3 runs 17 residues. Trimming took off 1 base at V and 1 base at J, with 16 bases between the two ends. In the source study's methods: Scientists estimated how many nucleated cells there were by amplifying reference gene primers. The assay was immunoSEQ multiplex PCR, and TCRdb's table has in-frame clones only and misses some. That table is the source of V, J and clone size, and D and trimming were worked out from the DNA. The sample holds about 220,000 clones; about 80% are singletons and the top ten take about 5.3%. Researchers sorted participants into cohorts using their self-reported clinical history.

The sequence was obtained from a woman between 50 and 59 years old who had been exposed to COVID-19. The material sequenced was PBMCs or T cells enriched from blood (not recorded which). The rearrangement links TRBV11-2 to TRBJ1-2; D is ambiguous. The CDR3 region is CASSLGTKRGGNYGYTF. DNA for the CDR3: TGTGCCAGCAGCTTAGGAACGAAACGGGGTGGTAACTATGGCTACACCTTC.